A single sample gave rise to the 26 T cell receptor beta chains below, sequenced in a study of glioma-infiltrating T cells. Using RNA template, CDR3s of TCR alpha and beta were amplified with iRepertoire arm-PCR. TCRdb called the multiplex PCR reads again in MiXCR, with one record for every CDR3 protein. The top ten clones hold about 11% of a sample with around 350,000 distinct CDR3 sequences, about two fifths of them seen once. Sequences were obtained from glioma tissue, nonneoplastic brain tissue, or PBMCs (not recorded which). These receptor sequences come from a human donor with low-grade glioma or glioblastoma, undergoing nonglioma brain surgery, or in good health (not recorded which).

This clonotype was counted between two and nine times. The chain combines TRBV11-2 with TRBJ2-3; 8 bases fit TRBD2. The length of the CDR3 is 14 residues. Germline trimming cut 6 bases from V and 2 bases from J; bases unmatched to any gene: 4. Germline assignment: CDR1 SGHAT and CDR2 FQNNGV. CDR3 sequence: CASSFSGNTDTQYF. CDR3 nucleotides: TGTGCCAGCAGTTTTAGCGGGAACACAGATACGCAGTATTTT. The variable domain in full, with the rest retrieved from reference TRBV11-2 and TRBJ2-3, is EAGVAQSPRYKIIEKRQSVAFWCNPISGHATLYWYQQILGQGPKLLIQFQNNGVVDDSQLPKDRFSAERLKGVDSTLKIQPAKLEDSAVYLCASSFSGNTDTQYFGPGTRLTVL.

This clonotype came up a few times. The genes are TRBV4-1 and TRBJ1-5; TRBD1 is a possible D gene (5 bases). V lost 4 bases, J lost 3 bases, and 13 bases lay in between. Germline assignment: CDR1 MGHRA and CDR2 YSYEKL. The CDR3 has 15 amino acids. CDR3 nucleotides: TGCGCCAGCAGCCTCTTCAGGGTCTCCAATCAGCCCCAGCATTTT. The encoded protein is CASSLFRVSNQPQHF.

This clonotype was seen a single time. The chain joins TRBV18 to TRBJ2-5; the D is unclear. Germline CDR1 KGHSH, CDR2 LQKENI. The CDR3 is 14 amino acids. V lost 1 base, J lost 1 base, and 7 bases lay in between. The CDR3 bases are TGTGCCAGCTCACCACAACGGACCCAAGAGACCCAGTACTTC. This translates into CASSPQRTQETQYF.

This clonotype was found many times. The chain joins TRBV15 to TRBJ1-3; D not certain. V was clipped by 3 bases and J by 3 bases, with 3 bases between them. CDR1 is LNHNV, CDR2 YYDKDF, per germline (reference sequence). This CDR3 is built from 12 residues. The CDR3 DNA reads TGTGCCACCAGCAGGCTTGGAAACACCATATATTTT. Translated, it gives CATSRLGNTIYF.

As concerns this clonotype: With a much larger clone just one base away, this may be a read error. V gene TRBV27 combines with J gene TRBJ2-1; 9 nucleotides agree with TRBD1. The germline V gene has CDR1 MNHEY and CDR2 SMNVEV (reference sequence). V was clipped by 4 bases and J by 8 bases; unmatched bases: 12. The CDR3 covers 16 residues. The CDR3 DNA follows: TGTGCCAGCAGTTCACTCCCCGGGACAGGGATCGATGAGCAGTTCTTC. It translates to CASSSLPGTGIDEQFF.

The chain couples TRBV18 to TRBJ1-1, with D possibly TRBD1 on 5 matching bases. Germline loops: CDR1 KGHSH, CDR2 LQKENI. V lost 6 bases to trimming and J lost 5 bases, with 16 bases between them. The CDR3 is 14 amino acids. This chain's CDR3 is CASSLGGGVTEAFF. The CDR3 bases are TGTGCCAGCTCGCTCGGCGGGGGTGTGACTGAAGCTTTCTTT. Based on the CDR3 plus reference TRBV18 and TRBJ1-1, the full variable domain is NAGVMQNPRHLVRRRGQEARLRCSPMKGHSHVYWYRQLPEEGLKFMVYLQKENIIDESGMPKERFSAEFPKEGPSILRIQQVVRGDSAAYFCASSLGGGVTEAFFGQGTRLTVV.

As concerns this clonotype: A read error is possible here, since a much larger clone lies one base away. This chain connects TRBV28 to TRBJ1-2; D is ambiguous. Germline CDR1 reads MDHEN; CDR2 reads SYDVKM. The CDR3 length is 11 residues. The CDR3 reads CASRQRNGYAF. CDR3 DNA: TGTGCCAGCAGGCAAAGAAATGGCTACGCCTTC.

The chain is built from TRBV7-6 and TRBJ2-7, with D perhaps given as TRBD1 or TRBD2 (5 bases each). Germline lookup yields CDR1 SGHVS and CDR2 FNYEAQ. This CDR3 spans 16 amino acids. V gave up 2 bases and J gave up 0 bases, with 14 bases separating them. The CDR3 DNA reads TGTGCCAGCAGCTTACGTTCGGCAGGGAGCTCCTACGAGCAGTACTTC. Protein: CASSLRSAGSSYEQYF.

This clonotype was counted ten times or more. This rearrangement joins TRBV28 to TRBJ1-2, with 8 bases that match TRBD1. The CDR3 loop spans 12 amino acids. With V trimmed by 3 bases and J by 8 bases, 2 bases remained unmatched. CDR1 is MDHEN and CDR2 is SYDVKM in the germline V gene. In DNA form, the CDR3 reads TGTGCCAGCAGTTTGGACAGGGACGGCTACACCTTC. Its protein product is CASSLDRDGYTF.

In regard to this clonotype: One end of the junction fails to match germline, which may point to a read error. CDR3: CVISETGSTEAFF. The CDR3 bases are TGTGTCATCAGCGAGACAGGGAGCACTGAAGCTTTCTTT. The chain is built from TRBV10-3 and TRBJ1-1, with TRBD1 matching 7 bases. Looked up from germline, CDR1 is ENHRY and CDR2 is SYGVKD. This CDR3 contains 13 residues.

The CDR3, as DNA: TGTGCCAGCAGCCCCATGGGGTGGGGCAGCGCCTACGAGCAGTACTTC. It specifies CASSPMGWGSAYEQYF. The chain links TRBV7-9 to TRBJ2-7; D perhaps matches TRBD1 (5 bases). Per germline, CDR1 SEHNR and CDR2 FQNEAQ (reference sequence). The CDR3 extends over 16 amino acids. V was clipped by 5 bases and J by 2 bases, with 19 bases between them.

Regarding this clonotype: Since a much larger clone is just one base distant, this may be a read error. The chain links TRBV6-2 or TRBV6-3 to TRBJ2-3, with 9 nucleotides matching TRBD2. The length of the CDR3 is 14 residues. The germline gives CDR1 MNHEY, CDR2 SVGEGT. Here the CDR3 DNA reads TGTGCCGGCAGTACCCAGCGGGAGGCCGATACGCAGTATTTT. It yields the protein CAGSTQREADTQYF.

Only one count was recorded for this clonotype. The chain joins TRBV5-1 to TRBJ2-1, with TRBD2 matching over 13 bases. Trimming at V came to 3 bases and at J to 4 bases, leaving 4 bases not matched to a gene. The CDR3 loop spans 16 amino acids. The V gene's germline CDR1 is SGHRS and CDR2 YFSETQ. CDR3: CASSWGLAGIYNEQFF. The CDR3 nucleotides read TGCGCCAGCAGCTGGGGACTAGCGGGAATATACAATGAGCAGTTCTTC. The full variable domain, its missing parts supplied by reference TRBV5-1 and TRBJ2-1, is KAGVTQTPRYLIKTRGQQVTLSCSPISGHRSVSWYQQTPGQGLQFLFEYFSETQRNKGNFPGRFSGRQFSNSRSEMNVSTLELGDSALYLCASSWGLAGIYNEQFFGPGTRLTVL.

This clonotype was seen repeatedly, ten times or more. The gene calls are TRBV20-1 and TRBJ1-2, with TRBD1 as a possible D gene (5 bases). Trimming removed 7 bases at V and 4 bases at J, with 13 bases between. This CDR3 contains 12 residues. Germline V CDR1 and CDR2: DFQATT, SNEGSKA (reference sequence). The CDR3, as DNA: TGCAGTGTACCAGGGAAAGGCTATGGCTACACCTTC. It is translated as CSVPGKGYGYTF.

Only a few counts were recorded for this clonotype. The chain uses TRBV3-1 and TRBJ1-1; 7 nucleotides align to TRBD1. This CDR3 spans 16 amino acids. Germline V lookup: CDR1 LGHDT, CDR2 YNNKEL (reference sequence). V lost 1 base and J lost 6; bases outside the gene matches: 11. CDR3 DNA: TGTGCCAGCAGCCAAGCCTCGACAGGGATTATCTCTGAAGCTTTCTTT. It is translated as CASSQASTGIISEAFF.

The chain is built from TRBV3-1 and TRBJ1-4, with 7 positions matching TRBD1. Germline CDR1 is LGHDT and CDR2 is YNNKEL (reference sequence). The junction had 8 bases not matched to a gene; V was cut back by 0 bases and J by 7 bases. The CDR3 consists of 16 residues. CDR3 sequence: CASSQDRYRGIEKLFF. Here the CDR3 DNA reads TGTGCCAGCAGCCAAGATCGTTACAGGGGTATTGAAAAACTGTTTTTT.

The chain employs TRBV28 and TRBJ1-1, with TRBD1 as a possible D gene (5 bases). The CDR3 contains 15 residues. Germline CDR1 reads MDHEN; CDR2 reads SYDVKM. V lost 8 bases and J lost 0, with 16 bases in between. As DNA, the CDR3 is TGTGCCAGCCGTCTATGGGGGGGACTGAACACTGAAGCTTTCTTT. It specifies CASRLWGGLNTEAFF.

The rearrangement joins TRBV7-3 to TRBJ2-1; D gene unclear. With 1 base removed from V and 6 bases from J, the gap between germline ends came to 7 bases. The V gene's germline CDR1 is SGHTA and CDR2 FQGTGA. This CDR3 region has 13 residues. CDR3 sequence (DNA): TGTGCCAGCAGCTTAATGGCGAGCAATGAGCAGTTCTTC. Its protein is CASSLMASNEQFF.

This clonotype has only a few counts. The CDR3 region has the DNA TGCAGTGCTAGGTATAGGCGGGCGGGGGACGAGCAGTACTTC. It yields the protein CSARYRRAGDEQYF. The V gene is TRBV20-1, the J gene TRBJ2-7; 7 positions agree with TRBD2. V shed 3 bases and J 5 bases; nucleotides not matched to a gene: 10. Germline V gene lookup returns CDR1 DFQATT and CDR2 SNEGSKA (reference sequence). CDR3 length equals 14 residues.

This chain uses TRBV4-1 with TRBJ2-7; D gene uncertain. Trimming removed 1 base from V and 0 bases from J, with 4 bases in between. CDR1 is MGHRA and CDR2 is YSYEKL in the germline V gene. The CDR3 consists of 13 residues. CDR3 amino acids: CASSQARSYEQYF. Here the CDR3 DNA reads TGCGCCAGCAGCCAAGCTCGCTCCTACGAGCAGTACTTC.

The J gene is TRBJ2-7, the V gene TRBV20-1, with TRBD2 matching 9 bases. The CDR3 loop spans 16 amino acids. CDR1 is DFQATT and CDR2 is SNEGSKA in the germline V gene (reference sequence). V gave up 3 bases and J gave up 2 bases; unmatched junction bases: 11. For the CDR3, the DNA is TGCAGTGCTAGGTCGTGGGCTAGCGGGACCGCCTACGAGCAGTACTTC. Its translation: CSARSWASGTAYEQYF.

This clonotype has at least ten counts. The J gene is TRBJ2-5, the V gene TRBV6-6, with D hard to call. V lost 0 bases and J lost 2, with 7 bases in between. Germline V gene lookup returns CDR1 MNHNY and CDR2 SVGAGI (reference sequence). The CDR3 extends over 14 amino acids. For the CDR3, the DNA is TGTGCCAGCAGTTACTCGGCATATCAAGAGACCCAGTACTTC. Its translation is CASSYSAYQETQYF.

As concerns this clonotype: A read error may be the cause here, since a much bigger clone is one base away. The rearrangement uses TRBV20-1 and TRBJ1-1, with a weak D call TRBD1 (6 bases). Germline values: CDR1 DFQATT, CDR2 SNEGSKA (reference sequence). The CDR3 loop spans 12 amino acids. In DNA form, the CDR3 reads TGCAGTGCTAGGGATCCGTCGCAGGGGTGGAGTTTT. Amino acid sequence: CSARDPSQGWSF.

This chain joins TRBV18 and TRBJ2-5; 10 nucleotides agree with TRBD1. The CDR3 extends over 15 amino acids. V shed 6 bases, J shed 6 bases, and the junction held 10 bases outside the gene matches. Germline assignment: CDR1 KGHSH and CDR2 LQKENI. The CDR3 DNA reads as TGTGCCAGCTCTCCCCGGGACAGGGGCATGAAGACCCAGTACTTC. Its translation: CASSPRDRGMKTQYF.

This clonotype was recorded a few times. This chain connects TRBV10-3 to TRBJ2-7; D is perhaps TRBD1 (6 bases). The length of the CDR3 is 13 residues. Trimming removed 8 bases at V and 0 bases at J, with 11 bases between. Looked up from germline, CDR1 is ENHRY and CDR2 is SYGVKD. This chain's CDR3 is CAIGSGDSYEQYF. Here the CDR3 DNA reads TGTGCCATCGGGTCAGGGGACTCCTACGAGCAGTACTTC.

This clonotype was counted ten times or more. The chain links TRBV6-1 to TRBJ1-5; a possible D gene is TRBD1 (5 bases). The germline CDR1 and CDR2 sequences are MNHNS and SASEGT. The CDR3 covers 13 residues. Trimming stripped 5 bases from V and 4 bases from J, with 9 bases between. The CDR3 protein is CASSSGLNQPQHF. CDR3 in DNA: TGTGCCAGCAGTTCGGGACTAAATCAGCCCCAGCATTTT.